This entry lists 20 T cell receptor beta chains sequenced from one sample in a study of human T cells and chemical hapten exposure. Regarding time point: pre-sensitization, week 0. The treatment was: therapeutic diphenylcyclopropenone sensitization with weekly scalp DPC. It was from unfractionated whole blood that total RNA was extracted. TCRdb processed the RACE reads anew with MiXCR; each CDR3 protein has one entry. The sample shows tens of thousands of distinct CDR3 sequences, 12% of them seen only once. Sequences were derived from whole blood, sampled in connection with sensitization to the hapten diphenylcyclopropenone (DPC). The receptors originated from a woman aged 40 to 50 with alopecia areata. Some clones in this sample may be carry-over from other donors' samples.

This clonotype came up many times. The V and J genes are TRBV15 and TRBJ2-2; TRBD1 is a possible D gene (6 bases). The CDR3 runs 17 residues. V was pared by 5 bases and J by 0 bases, with 16 bases between. The germline V gene has CDR1 LNHNV and CDR2 YYDKDF (reference sequence). The CDR3, as DNA: TGTGCCACCAGCGGGGAACAGGGCCGCCCGAACACCGGGGAGCTGTTTTTT. As protein: CATSGEQGRPNTGELFF.

This clonotype was counted ten times or more. The chain employs TRBV29-1 and TRBJ2-3; 10 nucleotides match TRBD2. V trimming: 4 bases; J trimming: 2 bases; junction bases outside the gene matches: 24. The germline V gene has CDR1 SQVTM and CDR2 ANQGSEA. The CDR3 runs 21 residues. CDR3 residues: CSVVPATGAGGRSVHTDTQYF. DNA for the CDR3: TGCAGCGTTGTGCCGGCAACGGGAGCGGGGGGGCGATCCGTACACACAGATACGCAGTATTTT.

This clonotype showed up many times. The chain joins TRBV5-1 to TRBJ2-2; D is undetermined. This CDR3 region has 14 residues. V lost 1 base to trimming and J lost 2 bases, with 6 bases between them. CDR1 and CDR2 (germline): SGHRS, YFSETQ. The CDR3 DNA follows: TGCGCCAGCAGCTTGAGGGTAAACACCGGGGAGCTGTTTTTT. It yields the protein CASSLRVNTGELFF.

CDR3 DNA: TGTGCCAGCAGCAGAGACGTAGACAGGGGAGACACTGAAGCTTTCTTT. The encoded protein is CASSRDVDRGDTEAFF. The chain recombines TRBV9 with TRBJ1-1; 8 bases fit TRBD1. V dropped 4 bases and J dropped 3; count of bases not matched to a gene: 11. The germline CDR1 and CDR2 sequences are SGDLS and YYNGEE. This CDR3 is built from 16 residues.

This clonotype occurred a few times. The genes are TRBV28 and TRBJ2-5; 7 nucleotides align to TRBD2. V was pared by 5 bases and J by 1 base, with 1 base of the junction left unmatched. Germline CDR1 is MDHEN and CDR2 is SYDVKM. CDR3 length: 13 amino acids. The DNA of the CDR3 is TGTGCCAGCAGTGGACTAGTCCAAGAGACCCAGTACTTC. Translated: CASSGLVQETQYF.

Many counts were recorded for this clonotype. This chain links TRBV30 with TRBJ1-1; perhaps TRBD1 as D (6 bases). V was pared by 3 bases and J by 13 bases, with 21 bases between. CDR1 is GTSNPN and CDR2 is SVGIG in the germline V gene (reference sequence). The CDR3 totals 13 residues. CDR3 in amino acids: CAWSPRGNMGVFF. CDR3 in DNA: TGTGCCTGGAGCCCGAGGGGGAATATGGGAGTTTTCTTT.

This clonotype was counted many times. The chain recombines TRBV6-2 or TRBV6-3 with TRBJ1-5; D unresolved. The CDR3 runs to 13 residues. V shed 5 bases and J shed 5 bases, with 10 bases lying between them. Per germline, CDR1 MNHEY and CDR2 SVGEGT. CDR3 DNA sequence: TGTGCCAGCAGTCCCCTGAAGTATCAGCCCCAGCATTTT. Protein sequence: CASSPLKYQPQHF.

The chain carries TRBV6-5 and TRBJ2-7; 10 bases are a match to TRBD2. V was pared by 4 bases and J by 0 bases, with 9 bases of the junction left unmatched. The CDR3 spans 17 residues. Germline V gene data show CDR1 as MNHEY and CDR2 as SVGAGI. This CDR3 reads CASSSSSGGYSSYEQYF. CDR3 coding DNA: TGTGCCAGCAGTTCTTCTAGCGGGGGCTATAGCTCCTACGAGCAGTACTTC.

A remark on this clonotype: A much larger clone lies a single base off, so this may be a read error. The rearrangement uses TRBV12-3 or TRBV12-4 and TRBJ2-1; perhaps D is TRBD1 or TRBD2 (7 bases each). This CDR3 is built from 13 residues. The CDR3 bases are TGTACCAGCAAGCGGGACAGCTACAATGAGCAGTTCTTC. It encodes CTSKRDSYNEQFF.

This clonotype has a count of ten or more. The J gene is TRBJ2-4, the V gene TRBV6-1; 9 nucleotides agree with TRBD1. V lost 5 bases and J lost 3; bases outside the gene matches: 20. The germline V gene encodes CDR1 MNHNS and CDR2 SASEGT. This CDR3 region has 20 residues. The DNA for the CDR3 is TGTGCCAGCAGTCCTCTCCCCGGGACAGGGACTAACTCTGACAAAAACATTCAGTACTTC. Translating it yields CASSPLPGTGTNSDKNIQYF.

This clonotype showed up many times. The rearrangement joins TRBV29-1 to TRBJ2-1, with 9 bases matching TRBD1. The CDR3 totals 14 residues. Germline V gene sequence: CDR1 SQVTM, CDR2 ANQGSEA. V was pared by 6 bases and J by 3 bases, with 6 bases of the junction left unmatched. The CDR3 DNA follows: TGCAGCGTAGGACAGGGGACATTCTACAATGAGCAGTTCTTC. It is translated as CSVGQGTFYNEQFF.

This clonotype was counted a few times. The chain carries TRBV10-3 and TRBJ2-7; D is undetermined. The CDR3 has 10 amino acids. V lost 6 bases, J lost 0 bases, and 0 bases lay in between. CDR1 and CDR2 (germline): ENHRY, SYGVKD. CDR3 amino acids: CAISSYEQYF. The CDR3 DNA is TGTGCCATCAGCTCCTACGAGCAGTACTTC.

This clonotype was seen many times. J is TRBJ2-5 and V is TRBV6-5; 13 positions match TRBD2. With V trimmed by 6 bases and J by 5 bases, 9 bases remained unmatched. The CDR3 loop spans 16 amino acids. The germline gives CDR1 MNHEY, CDR2 SVGAGI. The CDR3 DNA reads TGTGCCAGCAGACGACTAGCGGGGGGTAATTTGGAGACCCAGTACTTC. This codes for CASRRLAGGNLETQYF.

This clonotype was observed a handful of times. The chain combines TRBV29-1 with TRBJ2-2, with 9 positions matching TRBD1. Per the germline V gene, CDR1 is SQVTM and CDR2 is ANQGSEA. Trimming took 4 bases from V and 5 from J; bases not matched to a gene: 5. The CDR3 runs 14 residues. CDR3 bases: TGCAGCGTTGGGACAGGGGCACGGACCGGGGAGCTGTTTTTT. Amino acids: CSVGTGARTGELFF.

This clonotype was counted at least ten times. The chain has TRBV29-1 and TRBJ2-3; no clear D. The CDR3 has 13 amino acids. Germline CDR1 and CDR2: SQVTM and ANQGSEA. Here the CDR3 DNA reads TGCAGTGACTTCACCGGTAGCACAGATACGCAGTATTTT. The encoded protein is CSDFTGSTDTQYF.

This clonotype came up many times. This chain uses TRBV20-1 with TRBJ2-7, with TRBD2 matching 10 bases. Germline CDR1 reads DFQATT; CDR2 reads SNEGSKA (reference sequence). The V gene end was trimmed by 6 bases and the J gene end by 4 bases; junction bases not matched to a gene: 12. This CDR3 region has 15 residues. The CDR3 DNA reads TGCAGTGCCGTTGGGGCTAGCGGGAGACCATACGAGCAGTACTTC. Translating gives CSAVGASGRPYEQYF.

This clonotype was seen only a few times. This chain connects TRBV9 to TRBJ2-7; tentative D call: TRBD2 (6 bases). The length of the CDR3 is 13 residues. Germline CDR1 and CDR2: SGDLS and YYNGEE. V lost 3 bases and J 13 bases, leaving 20 bases between the germline ends. This chain's CDR3 is CASSGPYFPGLYF. As DNA, the CDR3 is TGTGCCAGCAGCGGACCATACTTTCCGGGACTTTACTTC.

This clonotype was recorded many times. The CDR3 sequence: CASSGANYGYTF. CDR3 nucleotides: TGTGCCAGCAGTGGAGCTAACTATGGCTACACCTTC. V usage is TRBV12-3 or TRBV12-4 and J usage is TRBJ1-2; D unresolved. The CDR3 has 12 amino acids. Trimming stripped 5 bases from V and 0 bases from J, with 4 bases between.

This clonotype was seen a handful of times. The V call is TRBV20-1, the J call TRBJ2-5; D not resolved. CDR1 DFQATT and CDR2 SNEGSKA come from the germline V gene (reference sequence). The CDR3 loop spans 11 amino acids. V was trimmed by 0 bases and J by 4 bases, leaving 3 bases between them. In nucleotides, the CDR3 is TGCAGTGCTAGAGACGGAGAGACCCAGTACTTC. Its protein product is CSARDGETQYF.

The table lists this clonotype with a few counts. The J gene is TRBJ1-1, the V gene TRBV4-2; a weak D match, TRBD1 (6 bases). Trimming cost V 0 bases and J 3 bases, with 23 bases left between them. Looked up from germline, CDR1 is LGHNA and CDR2 is YNFKEQ. CDR3 length equals 19 residues. The CDR3 DNA follows: TGTGCCAGCAGCCAAGATGGGGGCAGGGCAAGCGGATTGGACACTGAAGCTTTCTTT. Protein: CASSQDGGRASGLDTEAFF.